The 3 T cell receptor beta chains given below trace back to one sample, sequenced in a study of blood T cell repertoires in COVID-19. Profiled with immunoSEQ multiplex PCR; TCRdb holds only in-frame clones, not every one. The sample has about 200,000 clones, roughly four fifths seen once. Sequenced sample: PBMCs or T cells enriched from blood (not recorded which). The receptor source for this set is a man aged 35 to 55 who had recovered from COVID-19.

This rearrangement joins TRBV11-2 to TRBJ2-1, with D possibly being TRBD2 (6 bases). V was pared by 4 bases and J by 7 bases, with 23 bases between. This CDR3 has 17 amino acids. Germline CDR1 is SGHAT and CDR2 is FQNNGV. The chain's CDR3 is CASSSWAQPRGINEQFF. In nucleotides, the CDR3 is TGTGCCAGCAGCTCGTGGGCTCAGCCGCGGGGAATTAATGAGCAGTTCTTC.

Here the CDR3 reads CASSPGGTNTGELFF. The CDR3 DNA reads TGTGCCAGCAGTCCAGGGGGGACTAACACCGGGGAGCTGTTTTTT. The chain joins TRBV28 to TRBJ2-2, with TRBD1 as a possible D gene (7 bases). There are 15 residues in the CDR3. Trimming left V 5 bases short and J 2 bases short, with 12 bases between. Per germline, CDR1 MDHEN and CDR2 SYDVKM.

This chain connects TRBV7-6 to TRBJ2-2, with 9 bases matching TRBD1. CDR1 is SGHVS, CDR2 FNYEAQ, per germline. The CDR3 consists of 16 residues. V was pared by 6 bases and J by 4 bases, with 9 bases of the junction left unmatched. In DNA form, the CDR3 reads TGTGCCAGCAGACCCGGACAGGGGACGACCACCGGGGAGCTGTTTTTT. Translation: CASRPGQGTTTGELFF.